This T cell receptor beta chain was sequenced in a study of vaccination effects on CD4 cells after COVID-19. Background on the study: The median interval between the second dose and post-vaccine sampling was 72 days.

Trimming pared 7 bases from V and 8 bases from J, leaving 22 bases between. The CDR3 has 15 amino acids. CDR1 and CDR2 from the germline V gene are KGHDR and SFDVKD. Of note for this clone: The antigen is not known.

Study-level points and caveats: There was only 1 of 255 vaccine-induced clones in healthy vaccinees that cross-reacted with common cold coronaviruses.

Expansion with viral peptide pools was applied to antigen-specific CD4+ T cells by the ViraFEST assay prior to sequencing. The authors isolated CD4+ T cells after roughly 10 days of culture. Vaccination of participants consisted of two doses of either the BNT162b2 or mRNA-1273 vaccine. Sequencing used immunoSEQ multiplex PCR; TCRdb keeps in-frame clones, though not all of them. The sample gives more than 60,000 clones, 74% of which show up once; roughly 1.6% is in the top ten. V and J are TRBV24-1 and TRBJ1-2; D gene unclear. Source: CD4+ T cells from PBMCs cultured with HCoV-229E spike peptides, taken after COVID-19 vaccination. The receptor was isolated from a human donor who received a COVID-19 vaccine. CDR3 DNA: TGTGCCACCAGATTCAAAGTAAAGCGTAATTCGGGCTACACCTTC. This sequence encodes CATRFKVKRNSGYTF.